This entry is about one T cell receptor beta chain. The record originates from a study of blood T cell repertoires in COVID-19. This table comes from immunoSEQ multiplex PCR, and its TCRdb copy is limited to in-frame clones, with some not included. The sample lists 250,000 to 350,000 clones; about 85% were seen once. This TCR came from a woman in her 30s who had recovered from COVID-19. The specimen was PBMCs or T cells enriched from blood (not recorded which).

CDR3 in amino acids: CASSLVFPLGNTEAFF. In DNA form, the CDR3 reads TGTGCCAGCAGCTTAGTCTTCCCTCTAGGGAACACTGAAGCTTTCTTT. The chain uses TRBV7-8 and TRBJ1-1; D uncertain. The CDR3 has 16 amino acids. V was clipped by 1 base and J by 1 base, with 13 bases between them. Germline values: CDR1 SGHVS, CDR2 FQNEAQ.